The subject of this entry is one T cell receptor beta chain. The record originates from a study of T cell responses to AZD1222 COVID-19 vaccine. Produced via immunoSEQ multiplex PCR; TCRdb's table is partial and in-frame only. The sample has approximately 140,000 clones, approximately 85% seen once. This clonotype originated in an adult in good health. The specimen comprised peripheral blood, sampled on day 0 of MenACWY control vaccination.

The DNA for the CDR3 is TGCGCCAGCAGCCAAGGGGACAGGGGAGGACCCCAGGGGACGCAGTATTTT. Its translation is CASSQGDRGGPQGTQYF. The V and J genes are TRBV4-1 and TRBJ2-3; 10 nucleotides match TRBD1. CDR1 and CDR2 (germline): MGHRA, YSYEKL. The CDR3 totals 17 residues. Trimming took 1 base from V and 9 from J; bases not matched to a gene: 13.